Described below is a single TCR beta chain sequence and its context. Its antigen is not known. The data originate from a study of cytomegalovirus exposure and HLA in healthy donors. Trimming pared 0 bases from V and 4 bases from J, leaving 10 bases between. The V gene's germline CDR1 is SGHRS and CDR2 YFSETQ. The CDR3 totals 14 residues. General study findings and limits: Researchers catalogued approximately 160 TCR beta chains as cytomegalovirus-associated.

PCR was performed using 60 Vbeta and 13 Jbeta primers. Here immunoSEQ multiplex PCR was the method, and the copy in TCRdb shows in-frame clones only, minus some. This repertoire shows approximately 210,000 clones, 70% to 80% found once; its top ten account for around 0.4%. The sequenced material came from PBMCs. The J gene is TRBJ2-5, the V gene TRBV5-1; D is perhaps TRBD1 (5 bases). The TCR sequence derives from a male donor in good health and CMV-seropositive. This CDR3 is CASSLEAGLETQYF. The CDR3 DNA reads TGCGCCAGCAGCTTGGAGGCAGGGTTAGAGACCCAGTACTTC.